A selection of T cell receptor beta chains follows, all from one sample in a study of shared clonotypes between healthy human individuals. Profiling relied on immunoSEQ multiplex PCR, and the TCRdb table lists in-frame clones only, not all of them. The sample has about 2 million clones; 90% to 95% are singletons. Sequencing used naive CD4+ T cells sorted from blood. The receptors were gathered from a young man in good health. Each CDR3 is given with its conserved first and last residue. Each record gives: clone size, V gene, D gene, J gene, CDR3 protein, CDR3 DNA. A D gene is named only where the DNA matches it firmly. Clone size appears in some rows only: once, few, many, or a class for an expanded clone.

size: NA
V: TRBV7-2
D: NA
J: TRBJ2-7
CDR3: CASSLTYRASEQYF
DNA: TGTGCCAGCAGCTTAACGTACAGGGCGAGCGAGCAGTACTTC

size: few
V: TRBV27
D: NA
J: TRBJ1-6
CDR3: CASRYRAANSPLHF
DNA: TGTGCCAGCCGATACAGGGCAGCTAATTCACCCCTCCACTTT

size: NA
V: TRBV7-2
D: NA
J: TRBJ2-7
CDR3: CASSFDRVSYEQYF
DNA: TGTGCCAGCAGCTTCGACAGAGTATCCTACGAGCAGTACTTC

size: few
V: TRBV6-1
D: NA
J: TRBJ1-2
CDR3: CASSEAYGYTF
DNA: TGTGCCAGCAGTGAAGCCTATGGCTACACCTTC

size: NA
V: TRBV5-1
D: NA
J: TRBJ2-7
CDR3: CASSLGSSLSSYEQYF
DNA: TGCGCCAGCAGCTTGGGCTCCAGCCTCAGCTCCTACGAGCAGTACTTC

size: once
V: TRBV7-3
D: TRBD2
J: TRBJ2-1
CDR3: CASSPLAGGPYNEQFF
DNA: TGTGCCAGCAGCCCATTAGCGGGGGGTCCCTACAATGAGCAGTTCTTC

size: NA
V: TRBV6-5
D: TRBD1
J: TRBJ2-7
CDR3: CASSDPDRIYEQYF
DNA: TGTGCCAGCAGTGACCCGGACAGGATCTACGAGCAGTACTTC

size: NA
V: TRBV19
D: TRBD1
J: TRBJ1-1
CDR3: CASSRGQMNTEAFF
DNA: TGTGCCAGTAGTAGGGGACAGATGAACACTGAAGCTTTCTTT

size: NA
V: TRBV5-1
D: TRBD1
J: TRBJ1-6
CDR3: CASSLEGQGNNSPLHF
DNA: TGCGCCAGCAGCTTGGAAGGACAGGGGAATAATTCACCCCTCCACTTT

size: NA
V: TRBV6-5
D: TRBD2
J: TRBJ2-7
CDR3: CASRLAGGNEQYF
DNA: TGTGCCAGCAGACTAGCGGGAGGGAATGAGCAGTACTTC

size: once
V: TRBV30
D: TRBD1
J: TRBJ1-1
CDR3: CAWKDRGLEAFF
DNA: TGTGCCTGGAAAGACAGGGGACTTGAAGCTTTCTTT

size: once
V: TRBV19
D: NA
J: TRBJ1-1
CDR3: CASSIYPARVNTEAFF
DNA: TGTGCCAGTAGTATCTACCCGGCCAGGGTCAACACTGAAGCTTTCTTT

size: NA
V: TRBV18
D: NA
J: TRBJ2-7
CDR3: CASSPRIGPYEQYF
DNA: TGTGCCAGCTCACCAAGGATCGGCCCCTACGAGCAGTACTTC

size: NA
V: TRBV5-1
D: NA
J: TRBJ1-2
CDR3: CASSLDREYYGYTF
DNA: TGCGCCAGCAGCTTGGACAGGGAGTACTATGGCTACACCTTC

size: once
V: TRBV30
D: NA
J: TRBJ1-2
CDR3: CAQRWGLYGYTF
DNA: TGTGCCCAGCGATGGGGGCTTTATGGCTACACCTTC

size: NA
V: TRBV15
D: NA
J: TRBJ2-7
CDR3: CATSRDDPSGSYEQYF
DNA: TGTGCCACCAGCAGAGACGACCCCTCTGGGTCCTACGAGCAGTACTTC

size: NA
V: TRBV6-1
D: NA
J: TRBJ2-7
CDR3: CASRATVTYEQYF
DNA: TGTGCCAGTCGAGCGACGGTTACCTACGAGCAGTACTTC

size: NA
V: TRBV5-1
D: NA
J: TRBJ1-4
CDR3: CASTPEGGEKLFF
DNA: TGCGCCAGTACTCCGGAGGGTGGAGAAAAACTGTTTTTT

size: NA
V: TRBV4-1
D: TRBD2
J: TRBJ2-3
CDR3: CASSQGLAGGMGQYF
DNA: TGCGCCAGCAGCCAAGGACTAGCGGGAGGCATGGGGCAGTATTTT

size: NA
V: TRBV10-3
D: TRBD1
J: TRBJ1-2
CDR3: CAISSGQGPGYTF
DNA: TGTGCCATCAGCTCCGGACAGGGACCTGGCTACACCTTC

size: NA
V: TRBV2
D: TRBD1
J: TRBJ1-6
CDR3: CATLDRVGNSPLHF
DNA: TGTGCCACTCTGGACAGGGTCGGGAATTCACCCCTCCACTTT

size: NA
V: TRBV7-9
D: TRBD1
J: TRBJ1-3
CDR3: CASSKGQGGGNTIYF
DNA: TGTGCCAGCAGCAAGGGACAGGGTGGTGGAAACACCATATATTTT

size: NA
V: TRBV10-1
D: NA
J: TRBJ2-1
CDR3: CASSDFSYNEQFF
DNA: TGCGCCAGCAGTGATTTTTCCTACAATGAGCAGTTCTTC

size: once
V: TRBV4-1
D: NA
J: TRBJ2-2
CDR3: CASSRGSGAGTGELFF
DNA: TGCGCCAGCAGCCGGGGTTCCGGGGCAGGGACCGGGGAGCTGTTTTTT

size: NA
V: TRBV4-3
D: TRBD2
J: TRBJ2-7
CDR3: CASSQGRLAGAVWEQYF
DNA: TGCGCCAGCAGCCAAGGCCGACTAGCGGGAGCGGTTTGGGAGCAGTACTTC

size: NA
V: TRBV5-6
D: NA
J: TRBJ1-2
CDR3: CASSTQNYGYTF
DNA: TGTGCCAGCAGCACTCAGAACTATGGCTACACCTTC

size: once
V: TRBV5-5
D: NA
J: TRBJ1-2
CDR3: CASSLEGRYGYTF
DNA: TGTGCCAGCAGCTTGGAGGGGAGGTATGGCTACACCTTC

size: NA
V: TRBV6-4
D: TRBD1
J: TRBJ2-7
CDR3: CASSDYRQGDTYEQYF
DNA: TGTGCCAGCAGTGACTACCGACAGGGGGATACCTACGAGCAGTACTTC

size: NA
V: TRBV5-4
D: NA
J: TRBJ2-7
CDR3: CASSSDSSYEQYF
DNA: TGTGCCAGCAGCTCGGACAGCTCCTACGAGCAGTACTTC

size: NA
V: TRBV11-2
D: TRBD1
J: TRBJ1-4
CDR3: CASSLGGWDRVSEKLFF
DNA: TGTGCCAGCAGCTTAGGGGGGTGGGACAGGGTGTCTGAAAAACTGTTTTTT

size: few
V: TRBV6-5
D: TRBD1
J: TRBJ1-6
CDR3: CASSYRLTGKVSPLHF
DNA: TGTGCCAGCAGTTACCGACTGACAGGGAAAGTGTCACCCCTCCACTTT

size: NA
V: TRBV6-1
D: NA
J: TRBJ1-6
CDR3: CASSEGVPPLHF
DNA: TGTGCCAGCAGTGAAGGGGTACCACCCCTCCACTTT

size: NA
V: TRBV10-2
D: NA
J: TRBJ1-5
CDR3: CASSSSLGSNQPQHF
DNA: TGCGCCAGCAGTTCCTCTTTGGGGAGCAATCAGCCCCAGCATTTT